What follows describes a single TCR beta chain. The data derive from a study of technical replicates of blood from a handful of donors. The table came from immunoSEQ multiplex PCR; TCRdb's copy has only in-frame clones and leaves some out. The profile shows tens of thousands of clones, around 92% of them singletons. The clonotype comes from a human donor in good health. The sequenced material came from T cells isolated from PBMCs.

Here the CDR3 DNA reads TGCAGTGCTTCAAATTACTATGGCTACACCTTC. Its translation: CSASNYYGYTF. The rearrangement uses TRBV20-1 and TRBJ1-2; D uncertain. This CDR3 spans 11 amino acids. The ends were cut back, 5 bases at V and 3 bases at J, with 7 bases in the middle. Germline values: CDR1 DFQATT, CDR2 SNEGSKA (reference sequence).